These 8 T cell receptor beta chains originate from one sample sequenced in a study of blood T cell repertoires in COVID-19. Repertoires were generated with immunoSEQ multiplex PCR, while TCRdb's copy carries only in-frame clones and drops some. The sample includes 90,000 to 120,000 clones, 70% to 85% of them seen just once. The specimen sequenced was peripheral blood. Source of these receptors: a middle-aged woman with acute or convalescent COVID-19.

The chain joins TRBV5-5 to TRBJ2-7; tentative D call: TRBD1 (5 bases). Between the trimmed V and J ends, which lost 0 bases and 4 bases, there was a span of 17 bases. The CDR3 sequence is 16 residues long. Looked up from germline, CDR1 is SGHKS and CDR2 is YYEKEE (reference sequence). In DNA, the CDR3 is TGTGCCAGCAGCTTGGGGGGTTCCCAGGGAATTTACGAGCAGTACTTC. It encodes CASSLGGSQGIYEQYF.

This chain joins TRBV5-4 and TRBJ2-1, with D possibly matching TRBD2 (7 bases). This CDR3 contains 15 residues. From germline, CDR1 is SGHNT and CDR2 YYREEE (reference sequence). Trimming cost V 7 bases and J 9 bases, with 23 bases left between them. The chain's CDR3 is CASGSPGGGTGEQFF. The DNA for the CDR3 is TGTGCCAGCGGATCTCCTGGGGGGGGCACGGGTGAGCAGTTCTTC.

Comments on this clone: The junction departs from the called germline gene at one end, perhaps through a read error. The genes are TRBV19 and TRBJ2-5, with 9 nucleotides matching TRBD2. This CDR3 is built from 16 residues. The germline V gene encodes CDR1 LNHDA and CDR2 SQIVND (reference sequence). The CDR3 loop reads CASSLDSAGGSETQYF. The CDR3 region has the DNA TGTGCCAGTAGTTTAGATTCAGCGGGGGGTTCAGAGACCCAGTACTTC.

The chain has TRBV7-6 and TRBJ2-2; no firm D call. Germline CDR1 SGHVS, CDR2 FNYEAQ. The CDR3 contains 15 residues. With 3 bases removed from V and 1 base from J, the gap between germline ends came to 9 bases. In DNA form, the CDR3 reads TGTGCCAGCAGCTTCGTCGAGGAGAACACCGGGGAGCTGTTTTTT. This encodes CASSFVEENTGELFF. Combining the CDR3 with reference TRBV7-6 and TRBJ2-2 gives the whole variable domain GAGVSQSPRYKVTKRGQDVALRCDPISGHVSLYWYRQALGQGPEFLTYFNYEAQQDKSGLPNDRFSAERPEGSISTLTIQRTEQRDSAMYRCASSFVEENTGELFFGEGSRLTVL.

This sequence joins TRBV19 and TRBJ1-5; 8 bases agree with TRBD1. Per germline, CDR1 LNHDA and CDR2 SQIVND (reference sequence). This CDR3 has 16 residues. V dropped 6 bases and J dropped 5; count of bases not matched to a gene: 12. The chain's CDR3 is CASRPQQGGADQPQHF. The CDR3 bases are TGTGCCAGTAGACCCCAACAGGGGGGTGCGGATCAGCCCCAGCATTTT. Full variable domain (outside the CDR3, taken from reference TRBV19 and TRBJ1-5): DGGITQSPKYLFRKEGQNVTLSCEQNLNHDAMYWYRQDPGQGLRLIYYSQIVNDFQKGDIAEGYSVSREKKESFPLTVTSAQKNPTAFYLCASRPQQGGADQPQHFGDGTRLSIL.

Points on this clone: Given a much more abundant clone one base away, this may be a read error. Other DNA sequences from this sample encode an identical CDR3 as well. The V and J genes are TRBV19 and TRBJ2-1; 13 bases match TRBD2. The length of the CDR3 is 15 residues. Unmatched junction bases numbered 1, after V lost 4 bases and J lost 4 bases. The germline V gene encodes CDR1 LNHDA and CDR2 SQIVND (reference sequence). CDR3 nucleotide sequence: TGTGCCAGTAGTACGACTAGCGGGGGGTACAATGAGCAGTTCTTC. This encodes CASSTTSGGYNEQFF.

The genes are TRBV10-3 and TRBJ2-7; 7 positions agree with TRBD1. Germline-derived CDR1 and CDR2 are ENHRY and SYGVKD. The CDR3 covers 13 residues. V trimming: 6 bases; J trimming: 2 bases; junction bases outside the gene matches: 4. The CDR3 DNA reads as TGTGCCATCAGGGGGACAGAAACCTACGAGCAGTACTTC. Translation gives CAIRGTETYEQYF.

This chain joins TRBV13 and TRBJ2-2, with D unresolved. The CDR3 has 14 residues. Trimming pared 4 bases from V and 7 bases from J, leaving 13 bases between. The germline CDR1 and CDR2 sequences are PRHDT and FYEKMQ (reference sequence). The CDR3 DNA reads TGTGCCAGCAGCTCGCTAGGATCGATCGGGGAGCTGTTTTTT. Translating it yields CASSSLGSIGELFF.